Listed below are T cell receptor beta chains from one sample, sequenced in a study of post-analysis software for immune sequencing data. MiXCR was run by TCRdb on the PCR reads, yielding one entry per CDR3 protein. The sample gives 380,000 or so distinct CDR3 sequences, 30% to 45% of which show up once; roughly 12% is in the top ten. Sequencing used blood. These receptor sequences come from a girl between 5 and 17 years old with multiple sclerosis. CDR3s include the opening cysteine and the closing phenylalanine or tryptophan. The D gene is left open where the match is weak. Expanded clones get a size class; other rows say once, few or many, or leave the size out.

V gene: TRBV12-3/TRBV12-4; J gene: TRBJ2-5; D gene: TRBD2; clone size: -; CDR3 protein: CASSYGGGMLGTQYF; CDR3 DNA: TGTGCCAGCAGTTATGGCGGGGGGATGTTGGGGACCCAGTACTTC
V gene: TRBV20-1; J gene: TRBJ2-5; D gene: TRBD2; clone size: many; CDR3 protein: CSARSGASQETQYF; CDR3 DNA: TGCAGTGCTAGGAGCGGGGCATCCCAAGAGACCCAGTACTTC
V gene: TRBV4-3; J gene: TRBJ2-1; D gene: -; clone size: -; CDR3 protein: CAGSPLRGAYNEQFF; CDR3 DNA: TGCGCCGGCAGCCCCTTGAGGGGGGCCTACAATGAGCAGTTCTTC
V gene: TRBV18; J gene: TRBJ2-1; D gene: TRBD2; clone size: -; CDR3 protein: CASSSGGSNEQFF; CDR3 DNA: TGTGCCAGCTCTAGCGGGGGGTCCAATGAGCAGTTCTTC
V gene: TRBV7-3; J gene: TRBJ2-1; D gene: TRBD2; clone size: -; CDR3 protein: CASSPTGGPRDYNEQFF; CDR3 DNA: TGTGCCAGCAGCCCAACGGGAGGGCCCAGGGACTACAATGAGCAGTTCTTC
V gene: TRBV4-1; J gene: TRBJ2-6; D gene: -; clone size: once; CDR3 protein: CASSQVVGVATGANVLTF; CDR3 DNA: TGCGCCAGCAGCCAAGTGGTAGGGGTTGCAACGGGGGCCAACGTCCTGACTTTC
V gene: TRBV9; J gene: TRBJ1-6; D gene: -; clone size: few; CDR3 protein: CASSVGDLNNSPLHF; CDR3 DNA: TGTGCCAGCAGCGTAGGGGACCTAAATAATTCACCCCTCCACTTT
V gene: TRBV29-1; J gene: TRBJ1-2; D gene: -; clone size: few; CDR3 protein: CSVRTPNGYTF; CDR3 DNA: TGCAGCGTACGGACGCCAAATGGCTACACCTTC
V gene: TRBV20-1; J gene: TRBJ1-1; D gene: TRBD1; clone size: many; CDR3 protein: CSAPDRGLNEAFF; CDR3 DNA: TGCAGTGCTCCGGACAGGGGGCTTAATGAAGCTTTCTTT
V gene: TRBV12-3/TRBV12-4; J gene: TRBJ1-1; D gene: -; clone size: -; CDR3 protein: CASSFEVTRRTEAFF; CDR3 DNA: TGTGCCAGCAGCTTCGAGGTGACCCGGAGGACTGAAGCTTTCTTT
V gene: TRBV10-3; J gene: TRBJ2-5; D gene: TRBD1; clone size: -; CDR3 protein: CAISDQQGRGTQYF; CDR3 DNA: TGTGCCATCAGTGACCAACAGGGGCGAGGGACCCAGTACTTC
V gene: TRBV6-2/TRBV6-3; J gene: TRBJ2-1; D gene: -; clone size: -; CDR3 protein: CASSYSTYYNEQFF; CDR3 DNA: TGTGCCAGCAGTTACTCGACTTACTACAATGAGCAGTTCTTC
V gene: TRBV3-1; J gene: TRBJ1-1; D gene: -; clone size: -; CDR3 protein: CASRGGRELNTEAFF; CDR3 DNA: TGTGCCAGCCGGGGGGGGAGGGAATTGAATACTGAAGCTTTCTTT
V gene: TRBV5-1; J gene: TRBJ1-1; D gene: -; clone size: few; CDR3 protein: CASSLNAGTAEAFF; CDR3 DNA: TGCGCCAGCAGCTTGAACGCAGGGACGGCTGAAGCTTTCTTT
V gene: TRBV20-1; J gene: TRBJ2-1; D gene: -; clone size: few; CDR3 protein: CSALAHSYNEQFF; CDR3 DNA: TGCAGTGCCCTAGCGCACTCCTACAATGAGCAGTTCTTC
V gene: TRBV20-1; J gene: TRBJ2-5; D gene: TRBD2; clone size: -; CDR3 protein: CSARDWGEGETQYF; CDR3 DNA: TGCAGTGCTAGAGATTGGGGGGAGGGAGAGACCCAGTACTTC
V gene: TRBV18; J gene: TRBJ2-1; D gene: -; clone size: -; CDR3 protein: CASSPPSGYNEQFF; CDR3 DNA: TGTGCCAGCTCACCACCGTCAGGGTACAATGAGCAGTTCTTC
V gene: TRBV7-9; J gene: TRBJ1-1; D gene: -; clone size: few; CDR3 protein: CASRTMRGVRKTEAFF; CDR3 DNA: TGTGCCAGCAGAACAATGAGGGGGGTTAGAAAAACTGAAGCTTTCTTT
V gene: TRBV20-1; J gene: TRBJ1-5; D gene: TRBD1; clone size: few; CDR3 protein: CSASWTGGRRSNQPQHF; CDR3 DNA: TGCAGTGCCTCCTGGACAGGGGGTAGAAGAAGCAATCAGCCCCAGCATTTT
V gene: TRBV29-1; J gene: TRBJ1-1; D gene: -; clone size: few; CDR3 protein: CSVEDDLRPEAFF; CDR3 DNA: TGCAGCGTTGAAGACGACTTGAGGCCTGAAGCTTTCTTT
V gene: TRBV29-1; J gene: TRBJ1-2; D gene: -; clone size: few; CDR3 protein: CSVLGGVNYGYTF; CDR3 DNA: TGCAGCGTTCTTGGGGGGGTCAACTATGGCTACACCTTC